This TCR beta chain is drawn from a study of T cell repertoires in cytomegalovirus infection. Turning to the study itself: Evidence of both CMV infection and a matching HLA type came from public TCR beta signatures.

The V end lost 5 bases, the J end lost 1 base, and 11 bases lay between the germline ends. Germline V CDR1 and CDR2: SGHTA, FQGTGA. This CDR3 has 14 residues. This clonotype turned up a few times. Its antigen is unidentified. Study-wide results and caveats: Predominance within the ex vivo response was attributable to HLA-C-restricted CMV-specific TCR beta clonotypes.

In TCRdb, the reads were re-called with MiXCR into one record per CDR3 protein. The table has about 85,000 distinct CDR3 sequences, around half seen once. The sequence was obtained from a human donor in good health (CMV status not recorded). Some clones in this sample may be carry-over from other donors' samples. The sequences come from CD8+ T cells from cultured PBMCs, collected from culture after CMV antigen stimulation. This rearrangement joins TRBV7-3 to TRBJ1-1, with D unresolved. CDR3 in DNA: TGTGCCAGCAGCCGTCTAGCAGGGAACACTGAAGCTTTCTTT. Translating it yields CASSRLAGNTEAFF. Full variable domain (missing parts from reference TRBV7-3 and TRBJ1-1): GAGVSQTPSNKVTEKGKYVELRCDPISGHTALYWYRQSLGQGPEFLIYFQGTGAADDSGLPNDRFFAVRPEGSVSTLKIQRTERGDSAVYLCASSRLAGNTEAFFGQGTRLTVV.